This T cell receptor beta chain was obtained from a study of blood T cells in healthy people across ages. Through a sample-barcoded 5' primer and a J-beta primer mix, a second PCR was run for roughly 6 to 11 cycles. From the 5' RACE reads, TCRdb called clonotypes with MiXCR, one entry per CDR3 protein. Altogether more than 1,400,000 distinct CDR3 sequences are present, around 42% being singletons, with the ten largest covering around 8%. Sequenced input: blood. The clonotype comes from a woman between 18 and 29 years old in good health.

The CDR3 DNA is TGTGCCAGCAGCCCTAACATTCGGACTAGCGGGAACTCCTACGAGCAGTACTTC. Translated: CASSPNIRTSGNSYEQYF. The chain recombines TRBV9 with TRBJ2-7; 12 bases fit TRBD2. The junction had 11 bases not matched to a gene; V was cut back by 4 bases and J by 0 bases. Germline V lookup: CDR1 SGDLS, CDR2 YYNGEE. The CDR3 sequence is 18 residues long.